These 20 T cell receptor beta chains were sequenced from one sample in a study of a mutant IDH1 vaccine in newly diagnosed glioma. The repertoire was sequenced with immunoSEQ multiplex PCR; TCRdb's copy has only in-frame clones and lacks some. The sample shows around 54,000 clones, roughly 80% of them seen only once. Sample time point: baseline, week 1 (first vaccination visit). The treatment denotes: pre-vaccination baseline after standard-of-care therapy. The starting material was PBMCs, obtained from a glioma patient treated with radiotherapy, temozolomide or both. The receptors here all came from a man aged 18 to 29 with glioma.

The chain is built from TRBV30 and TRBJ2-2; 12 positions match TRBD2. Germline CDR1 reads GTSNPN; CDR2 reads SVGIG (reference sequence). This CDR3 has 14 residues. Germline trimming cut 5 bases from V and 7 bases from J; bases unmatched to any gene: 5. CDR3 bases: TGTGCCTGGCGACTAGCGGGAGCGGTCGGGGAGCTGTTTTTT. As protein: CAWRLAGAVGELFF.

This clone appeared a few times. The V call is TRBV29-1, the J call TRBJ1-1; D gene uncertain. Trimming shortened V by 7 bases and J by 0 bases, and 9 bases separated the two germline ends. The CDR3 runs 12 residues. The germline V gene encodes CDR1 SQVTM and CDR2 ANQGSEA. The CDR3 nucleotides are TGCAGCGGTGGACGGATGAACACTGAAGCTTTCTTT. Translated: CSGGRMNTEAFF.

V and J are TRBV7-9 and TRBJ2-5; either TRBD1 or TRBD2 may fit D (5 bases each). This CDR3 has 15 residues. Trimming stripped 5 bases from V and 5 bases from J, with 18 bases between. Germline loops: CDR1 SEHNR, CDR2 FQNEAQ (reference sequence). CDR3 loop: CASSPFEWGGETQYF. The CDR3 DNA sequence: TGTGCCAGCAGCCCATTCGAGTGGGGCGGGGAGACCCAGTACTTC.

V usage is TRBV10-3 and J usage is TRBJ1-1, with a possible D match to TRBD1 (5 bases). The V and J ends lost 2 bases and 1 base respectively, with 11 bases between them. The CDR3 covers 15 residues. Germline loops: CDR1 ENHRY, CDR2 SYGVKD. CDR3 nucleotides: TGTGCCATCAGTGAGAAAATTCAGGGGAACACTGAAGCTTTCTTT. Protein: CAISEKIQGNTEAFF.

The chain combines TRBV7-9 with TRBJ2-7; tentatively, D is TRBD1 or TRBD2 (6 bases each). V lost 1 base and J 0 bases, leaving 10 bases between the germline ends. This CDR3 has 15 amino acids. Germline loops: CDR1 SEHNR, CDR2 FQNEAQ (reference sequence). The CDR3 DNA reads as TGTGCCAGCAGCTTAGGGAGGGGGAGCTCCTACGAGCAGTACTTC. Translating it yields CASSLGRGSSYEQYF.

This clone was counted once. J is TRBJ1-5 and V is TRBV5-1; tentatively, D is TRBD1 (6 bases). The V and J ends lost 2 bases and 4 bases respectively, with 10 bases between them. The CDR3 loop spans 14 amino acids. Germline-derived CDR1 and CDR2 are SGHRS and YFSETQ. CDR3 in DNA: TGCGCCAGCAGCTTAACAGGGATAAATCAGCCCCAGCATTTT. Protein: CASSLTGINQPQHF.

The CDR3 nucleotides read TGCGCCAGCAGCCAAGTGAGAGGGTCTAACACCGGGGAGCTGTTTTTT. Its protein is CASSQVRGSNTGELFF. The genes are TRBV4-1 and TRBJ2-2, with a possible D match to TRBD2 (5 bases). The CDR3 has 16 residues. CDR1 is MGHRA, CDR2 YSYEKL, per germline. Trimming stripped 1 base from V and 2 bases from J, with 11 bases between.

The chain links TRBV6-5 to TRBJ1-2; TRBD1 matches at 8 bases. The trim removed 2 bases at V and 4 bases at J, leaving 6 bases unmatched. Germline lookup yields CDR1 MNHEY and CDR2 SVGAGI. CDR3 length: 15 residues. CDR3 sequence: CASSYRGQGTYGYTF. The CDR3 coding sequence is TGTGCCAGCAGTTACAGAGGACAGGGAACCTATGGCTACACCTTC.

The chain employs TRBV6-1 and TRBJ1-2; D possibly corresponds to TRBD1 (5 bases). Germline-derived CDR1 and CDR2 are MNHNS and SASEGT. V lost 0 bases to trimming and J lost 5 bases, with 7 bases between them. The CDR3 runs to 13 residues. The CDR3: CASSEASGYGYTF. For the CDR3, the DNA is TGTGCCAGCAGTGAAGCCTCAGGGTATGGCTACACCTTC.

J is TRBJ1-6 and V is TRBV6-6; 8 bases match TRBD1. CDR1 and CDR2 (germline): MNHNY, SVGAGI (reference sequence). There are 15 residues in the CDR3. V lost 5 bases to trimming and J lost 4 bases; unmatched junction nucleotides: 4. CDR3 residues: CASSMGDRYNSPLHF. CDR3 DNA sequence: TGTGCCAGCAGTATGGGGGACAGGTATAATTCACCCCTCCACTTT.

J is TRBJ1-1 and V is TRBV13, with D uncertain. The V gene's germline CDR1 is PRHDT and CDR2 FYEKMQ (reference sequence). V was trimmed by 5 bases and J by 0 bases, leaving 13 bases between them. The CDR3 extends over 15 amino acids. The CDR3 loop is CASSNPRTLNTEAFF. DNA of the CDR3: TGTGCCAGCAGCAATCCCAGGACTCTGAACACTGAAGCTTTCTTT.

The rearrangement uses TRBV27 and TRBJ1-1, with 8 bases fitting TRBD1. V was clipped by 6 bases and J by 0 bases; unmatched bases: 9. This CDR3 contains 16 residues. CDR1 MNHEY and CDR2 SMNVEV come from the germline V gene (reference sequence). The CDR3 region has the DNA TGTGCCAGCAGAACCGGGACAGGAGTCATGAACACTGAAGCTTTCTTT. Translating it yields CASRTGTGVMNTEAFF.

This clone was counted only a few times. The chain employs TRBV10-3 and TRBJ1-1; D remains unclear. Trimming cost V 4 bases and J 0 bases, with 12 bases left between them. CDR3 length: 15 residues. Germline CDR1 is ENHRY and CDR2 is SYGVKD. Written as DNA, the CDR3 is TGTGCCATCAGTGCCTGGACGGGGATGAACACTGAAGCTTTCTTT. Its translation: CAISAWTGMNTEAFF.

The chain is built from TRBV29-1 and TRBJ2-7; D is unresolved. The V gene's germline CDR1 is SQVTM and CDR2 ANQGSEA. V was cut by 1 base and J by 1 base, with 2 bases left in between. The CDR3 has 11 amino acids. CDR3 protein: CSVEVSYEQYF. CDR3 nucleotide sequence: TGCAGCGTTGAAGTGTCCTACGAGCAGTACTTC.

V and J are TRBV15 and TRBJ1-2; 10 bases match TRBD1. This CDR3 contains 17 residues. From germline, CDR1 is LNHNV and CDR2 YYDKDF (reference sequence). The trim removed 0 bases at V and 7 bases at J, leaving 11 bases unmatched. DNA for the CDR3: TGTGCCACCAGCAGAGACGGGACCGGGACAGGGGATCGTGGCTACACCTTC. Its translation is CATSRDGTGTGDRGYTF.

This rearrangement joins TRBV14 to TRBJ2-1; D remains ambiguous. This CDR3 comprises 17 residues. The V end lost 4 bases, the J end lost 0 bases, and 16 bases lay between the germline ends. Germline V gene lookup returns CDR1 SGHDN and CDR2 FVKESK. The CDR3 sequence is CASSPLGPLSSYNEQFF. The CDR3 DNA reads TGTGCCAGCAGCCCACTCGGACCTCTGAGCTCCTACAATGAGCAGTTCTTC. The whole variable domain, filled in from reference TRBV14 and TRBJ2-1, reads EAGVTQFPSHSVIEKGQTVTLRCDPISGHDNLYWYRRVMGKEIKFLLHFVKESKQDESGMPNNRFLAERTGGTYSTLKVQPAELEDSGVYFCASSPLGPLSSYNEQFFGPGTRLTVL.

This chain links TRBV4-1 with TRBJ1-2; D is possibly TRBD1 (6 bases). There are 15 residues in the CDR3. Trimming pared 7 bases from V and 5 bases from J, leaving 20 bases between. Per the germline V gene, CDR1 is MGHRA and CDR2 is YSYEKL. CDR3: CASKPTGTSKYGYTF. The CDR3 nucleotides are TGCGCCAGCAAACCTACCGGGACATCGAAATATGGCTACACCTTC.

This clone counts as medium-sized. The chain combines TRBV7-8 with TRBJ1-5; 8 positions match TRBD1. The CDR3 covers 18 residues. Looked up from germline, CDR1 is SGHVS and CDR2 is FQNEAQ. Trimming removed 0 bases from V and 8 bases from J; junction bases left unmatched: 15. DNA for the CDR3: TGTGCCAGCAGCTTAGCAACTGTGACGGGGCAGGGGGCAAAGCCCCAGCATTTT. As protein: CASSLATVTGQGAKPQHF.

V and J are TRBV4-3 and TRBJ2-2, with 7 bases identical to TRBD1. With V trimmed by 1 base and J by 1 base, 0 bases remained unmatched. This CDR3 spans 15 amino acids. Germline-derived CDR1 and CDR2 are LGHNA and YSLEER. The CDR3 protein is CASSQGQGNTGELFF. For the CDR3, the DNA is TGCGCCAGCAGCCAAGGACAGGGGAACACCGGGGAGCTGTTTTTT.

This clone turned up a few times. V is TRBV6-5 and J is TRBJ2-7; TRBD2 matches at 8 bases. Germline V gives CDR1 MNHEY, CDR2 SVGAGI. CDR3 length: 15 residues. V lost 5 bases, J lost 0 bases, and 6 bases stayed unmatched. CDR3 nucleotide sequence: TGTGCCAGCAGTCCCTTAGCGGGGAGCTCCTACGAGCAGTACTTC. Protein: CASSPLAGSSYEQYF.